This is a list of T cell receptor beta chains from one sample in a study of T cell responses to AZD1222 COVID-19 vaccine. Produced via immunoSEQ multiplex PCR; TCRdb's table is partial and in-frame only. Here the sample spans about 72,000 clones, around nine tenths being singletons. The starting material was peripheral blood, obtained on day 0 of AZD1222 vaccination. These receptors came from an adult in good health. Each CDR3 is given with its conserved first and last residue. D genes are given only for firm matches. Clone size appears in some rows only: once, few, many, or a class for an expanded clone.

d_call | clone_size | j_call | v_call | cdr3_aa | cdr3_nt
NA | NA | TRBJ2-7 | TRBV6-2/TRBV6-3 | CASSYSAKEGLHLQQFGQYF | TGTGCCAGCAGTTACTCGGCTAAGGAGGGGCTACACCTCCAACAGTTCGGGCAGTACTTC
NA | NA | TRBJ2-7 | TRBV15 | CATSSRTGSSYEQYF | TGTGCCACCAGCAGTAGGACCGGGAGCTCCTACGAGCAGTACTTC
NA | NA | TRBJ1-4 | TRBV10-3 | CAISEEGRSEKLFF | TGTGCCATCAGTGAAGAGGGACGAAGCGAAAAACTGTTTTTT
NA | NA | TRBJ1-6 | TRBV27 | CASSLQGGNSPLHF | TGTGCCAGCAGTCTACAGGGTGGCAATTCACCCCTCCACTTT
TRBD2 | NA | TRBJ2-5 | TRBV7-2 | CASSLVSGGMMKTQYF | TGTGCCAGCAGCTTAGTTAGCGGGGGTATGATGAAGACCCAGTACTTC
NA | NA | TRBJ1-3 | TRBV10-3 | CAITPEREGNTIYF | TGTGCCATCACCCCAGAGAGAGAGGGAAACACCATATATTTT
NA | NA | TRBJ1-3 | TRBV19 | CASRSDPEDTIYF | TGTGCCAGCAGGTCGGACCCCGAAGACACCATATATTTT
TRBD1 | NA | TRBJ1-4 | TRBV19 | CASSIRGQLELFF | TGTGCCAGTAGTATCCGGGGACAGCTGGAACTGTTTTTT
NA | NA | TRBJ2-7 | TRBV6-6 | CASSPGRRSYEQYF | TGTGCCAGCAGCCCGGGACGCCGCTCCTACGAGCAGTACTTC
TRBD2 | once | TRBJ2-2 | TRBV27 | CASTTPTGLANTGELFF | TGTGCCAGCACCACACCCACCGGACTAGCAAACACCGGGGAGCTGTTTTTT
NA | once | TRBJ2-3 | TRBV3-1/TRBV3-2 | CASSQAATDTQYF | TGTGCCAGCAGCCAAGCGGCCACAGATACGCAGTATTTT
TRBD1 | NA | TRBJ1-2 | TRBV5-4 | CASTLKSDRGSRGGYTF | TGTGCCAGCACCCTGAAATCCGACAGGGGGTCTCGCGGTGGCTACACCTTC
NA | NA | TRBJ1-3 | TRBV7-8 | CASSLAGRNNLNTIYF | TGTGCCAGCAGCTTAGCGGGACGGAATAACTTAAACACCATATATTTT
NA | NA | TRBJ1-1 | TRBV2 | CASTGQRGTEAFF | TGTGCCAGCACTGGACAGCGCGGGACTGAAGCTTTCTTT
TRBD1 | NA | TRBJ1-2 | TRBV2 | CASSPPPTGNYGYTF | TGTGCCAGCAGTCCTCCCCCGACAGGGAACTATGGCTACACCTTC
NA | NA | TRBJ1-1 | TRBV19 | CASSIADRTDEAFF | TGTGCCAGTAGTATAGCCGATCGGACAGATGAAGCTTTCTTT
TRBD2 | NA | TRBJ2-5 | TRBV30 | CAWSRGGGSQETQYF | TGTGCCTGGAGTCGGGGCGGGGGGTCCCAAGAGACCCAGTACTTC
NA | NA | TRBJ1-5 | TRBV5-1 | CASSLSTGQPQHF | TGCGCCAGCAGCTTGTCGACCGGTCAGCCCCAGCATTTT
TRBD1 | once | TRBJ2-1 | TRBV5-1 | CASSYSTGVNEQFF | TGCGCCAGCAGCTACTCGACAGGGGTTAATGAGCAGTTCTTC
NA | NA | TRBJ1-4 | TRBV9 | CASSVGDNEKLFF | TGTGCCAGCAGCGTCGGGGATAATGAAAAACTGTTTTTT
TRBD1 | NA | TRBJ1-4 | TRBV27 | CASSFTGGDEKLFF | TGTGCCAGCAGTTTTACAGGGGGCGATGAAAAACTGTTTTTT
NA | NA | TRBJ2-7 | TRBV11-2 | CASSYTSYEQYF | TGTGCCAGCAGCTACACCTCCTACGAGCAGTACTTC
TRBD2 | NA | TRBJ2-2 | TRBV25-1 | CASSVGRDTGELFF | TGTGCCAGCAGTGTAGGGAGGGACACCGGGGAGCTGTTTTTT
NA | NA | TRBJ1-5 | TRBV7-2 | CASSSTRGQPQHF | TGTGCCAGCAGCTCAACACGGGGACAGCCCCAGCATTTT
TRBD1 | NA | TRBJ1-1 | TRBV4-1 | CASSQPGQGLPEAFF | TGCGCCAGCAGCCAACCGGGACAGGGGTTACCTGAAGCTTTCTTT
TRBD1 | NA | TRBJ1-4 | TRBV5-6 | CASSLNQGASNEKLFF | TGTGCCAGCAGCTTAAACCAGGGGGCGTCTAATGAAAAACTGTTTTTT